This TCR beta chain was identified during a study of OX40 agonist ivuxolimab in advanced cancers. Study-level information: Dose-escalation patients had hepatocellular carcinoma, melanoma, renal cell or head and neck cancer. Three patients had partial responses: one hepatocellular carcinoma, two cutaneous melanoma.

Data came from immunoSEQ multiplex PCR; TCRdb stores just in-frame clones and leaves some out. Among 30,000 to 40,000 clones, roughly 84% were seen once, and the ten largest hold about 14%. The CDR3 extends over 13 amino acids. Germline assignment: CDR1 MDHEN and CDR2 SYDVKM. V lost 5 bases, J lost 6 bases, and 4 bases stayed unmatched. The sequencing here drew on CD4+ or CD8+ T cells sorted from blood, taken in a trial of the OX40 agonist ivuxolimab. The chain combines TRBV28 with TRBJ1-1, with 9 bases that match TRBD1. This clonotype originated in an adult with an advanced solid tumor such as melanoma, head and neck, liver or kidney cancer. The CDR3 is CASSTGGASEAFF. For the CDR3, the DNA is TGTGCCAGCAGTACAGGGGGCGCGTCTGAAGCTTTCTTT.